This T cell receptor (beta chain) was sequenced in a study of blood T cell repertoires in COVID-19. The V end was cut by 3 bases, the J end by 1 base, with 7 bases between. Germline V gives CDR1 SGDLS, CDR2 YYNGEE. The CDR3 contains 13 residues. The data were produced by immunoSEQ multiplex PCR, yet TCRdb's version contains in-frame clones alone and is incomplete. The sample lists tens of thousands of clones, about 91% occurring once. The origin of this receptor is a woman between 45 and 60 years old with active COVID-19. The specimen sequenced was peripheral blood. The chain couples TRBV9 to TRBJ1-1; TRBD1 might be the D (6 bases). The chain's CDR3 is CASSGGQNTEAFF. Written as DNA, the CDR3 is TGTGCCAGCAGCGGGGGACAGAACACTGAAGCTTTCTTT.